Sequencing of this T cell receptor beta chain was carried out in a study of T cells after yellow fever vaccination. TCRdb analysed the 5' RACE reads with MiXCR anew, one entry per CDR3 protein. In the table there are 350,000 or so distinct CDR3 sequences, roughly 8% of which are singletons. The CDR3 totals 16 residues. V lost 7 bases and J lost 1, with 18 bases in between. Specimen: PBMCs, collected more than 35 days after the first yellow fever vaccination. The chain uses TRBV12-3 or TRBV12-4 and TRBJ2-3; maybe TRBD2 (7 bases). The clonotype was recovered from a man between 18 and 35 years old who received the YFV17D yellow fever vaccine. The CDR3: CASTERGGGGTDTQYF. CDR3 nucleotide sequence: TGTGCCAGCACCGAAAGGGGGGGTGGTGGCACAGATACGCAGTATTTT.